Following are 6 T cell receptor beta chains from one sample sequenced in a study of CD8+ T cells in alopecia areata. Following RNA extraction, reverse transcription yielded cDNA that acted as the sequencing template. Only in-frame clones appear in the TCRdb table, and some are missing; sequencing was by immunoSEQ multiplex PCR. Sampling found 270,000 or so clones, none seen once. Cutaneous lymph node cells were pooled, and they were sorted using CD4, CD8alpha, NKG2D, NKG2ACE and other markers. Specimen: CD4+ T cells sorted from a lymph node. The receptors derive from a C3H/HeJ mouse with alopecia areata. Mice of this strain are of MHC haplotype H2-k.

This clone appeared a few times. Mouse germline and gene names are used. The read gets to within 4 residues of the CDR3 end, and the germline J gene fills in the rest. This chain joins TRBV19 and TRBJ2-2, with D possibly TRBD1 on 6 matching bases. The germline V and J ends were trimmed by 5 bases and 4 bases, with 15 bases remaining between them. Germline assignment: CDR1 FNHDT and CDR2 SITEND (reference sequence). CDR3 length: 15 residues. The CDR3 reads CASSTQGQSTGQLYF. CDR3 DNA (partial): TGTGCCAGCAGCACCCAGGGACAATCCACCGGG.

As to this clone: Gene names are the mouse ones. The CDR3 end falls 4 residues outside the read, so it is completed with the germline J gene. This chain uses TRBV1 with TRBJ2-3, with D tentatively TRBD1 (5 bases). Germline CDR1 reads NSQYPW; CDR2 reads LRSPGD (reference sequence). The CDR3 is 15 residues long. V was pared by 4 bases and J by 0 bases, with 11 bases between. The CDR3 is CTCSVRQHSAETLYF. The DNA read from the CDR3 is TGCACCTGCAGTGTCCGACAGCATAGTGCAGAA.

With regard to this clone: Genes here carry mouse names. The CDR3 is cut off 4 residues early in the read; its end comes from the germline J gene. The rearrangement joins TRBV19 to TRBJ2-2, with 9 nucleotides matching TRBD1. This CDR3 has 14 amino acids. Germline CDR1 FNHDT, CDR2 SITEND (reference sequence). J was trimmed by 4 bases and V by 6 bases; bases with no gene match: 4. CDR3 DNA, as far as it was read: TGTGCCAGCAAGGACAGGGGTAGCACCGGG. Translated: CASKDRGSTG. The whole CDR3 reads CASKDRGSTGQLYF.

This clone was seen a handful of times. The genes are named according to mouse. From the germline J gene comes the end of the CDR3, since the read stops 4 residues before it. The genes are TRBV17 and TRBJ2-1, with 7 bases fitting TRBD2. V lost 8 bases to trimming and J lost 3 bases; unmatched junction nucleotides: 4. The germline V gene encodes CDR1 MNHDT and CDR2 YYDKIL. The CDR3 extends over 13 amino acids. The covered CDR3 bases are TGTGCTAGCTCGACTGGGAGCTATGCT. This encodes CASSTGSYA. The entire CDR3 is CASSTGSYAEQFF.

This clone was counted a few times. Just one base apart from a much larger clone, this may be a read error. Gene names and germline refer to mouse. The read ends 4 residues before the CDR3 terminus; that terminus is restored from the germline J gene. This chain uses TRBV13-3 with TRBJ1-2, with TRBD1 as a possible D gene (5 bases). The germline V gene has CDR1 NNHDY and CDR2 SYVADS. The CDR3 has 13 residues. Trimming left V 6 bases short and J 0 bases short, with 9 bases between. The chain's CDR3 is CASTPTANSDYTF. The CDR3 DNA, read in part, is TGTGCCAGCACCCCGACAGCAAACTCC.

This clone was detected only a few times. Gene labels here are mouse ones. The read finishes 4 residues shy of the CDR3 end, and the germline J gene is used to complete it. Distinct nucleotide sequences in the sample also encode this CDR3. This chain links TRBV13-1 with TRBJ2-1; D remains ambiguous. With 0 bases removed from V and 3 bases from J, the gap between germline ends came to 7 bases. The germline gives CDR1 NSHNY, CDR2 SYGAGN. The CDR3 covers 14 residues. This CDR3 is CASSDEGFYAEQFF. The CDR3 bases that were read are TGTGCCAGCAGTGATGAGGGTTTCTATGCT.